The next 22 T cell receptor beta chains were all read from a single sample in a study of T cells after yellow fever vaccination. Using its own MiXCR run on the 5' RACE reads, TCRdb lists one record per CDR3 protein. The table records roughly 400,000 distinct CDR3 sequences, around 20% of them present only once. The material sequenced was PBMCs, taken before the yellow fever booster vaccination. The receptor set was obtained from a man between 18 and 35 years old who received the YFV17D yellow fever vaccine.

The table lists this clonotype with a few counts. J is TRBJ1-6 and V is TRBV6-5; D is ambiguous. Germline values: CDR1 MNHEY, CDR2 SVGAGI. V dropped 0 bases and J dropped 4 bases, with 10 bases sitting between them. This CDR3 comprises 16 residues. The DNA of the CDR3 is TGTGCCAGCAGTTACTCGAATGGAGGGTATAATTCACCCCTCCACTTT. Translated, it gives CASSYSNGGYNSPLHF.

This chain joins TRBV6-5 and TRBJ1-6; D gene ambiguous. Germline CDR1 MNHEY, CDR2 SVGAGI. The CDR3 runs 14 residues. Trimming removed 4 bases from V and 7 bases from J, with 11 bases in between. In nucleotides, the CDR3 is TGTGCCAGCAGTTCGACCCCCAAGAATTCACCCCTCCACTTT. Its translation is CASSSTPKNSPLHF.

J is TRBJ2-5 and V is TRBV12-3 or TRBV12-4; 11 bases line up with TRBD2. The CDR3 is 14 residues long. V shed 4 bases and J 2 bases; nucleotides not matched to a gene: 0. The DNA for the CDR3 is TGTGCCAGCAGTTCTAGCGGGGGGCAAGAGACCCAGTACTTC. Residues: CASSSSGGQETQYF.

This chain links TRBV6-2 or TRBV6-3 with TRBJ2-7, with D hard to call. The CDR3 is 13 residues long. The V gene's germline CDR1 is MNHEY and CDR2 SVGEGT. V was cut by 5 bases and J by 0 bases, with 8 bases left in between. The CDR3 sequence is CASSTGLSYEQYV. In DNA, the CDR3 is TGTGCCAGCAGTACCGGGCTCTCCTACGAGCAGTACGTC.

This clonotype came up a few times. V gene TRBV20-1 combines with J gene TRBJ2-2; tentatively, D is TRBD1 or TRBD2 (7 bases each). The germline CDR1 and CDR2 sequences are DFQATT and SNEGSKA (reference sequence). This CDR3 has 15 residues. V was pared by 0 bases and J by 6 bases, with 14 bases between. The CDR3 is CSARDPQGGAGELFF. CDR3 coding DNA: TGCAGTGCTAGAGATCCTCAGGGGGGGGCCGGGGAGCTGTTTTTT.

This rearrangement joins TRBV4-3 to TRBJ2-1; possible D gene TRBD1, 6 bases. Trimming left V 0 bases short and J 3 bases short, with 12 bases between. CDR3 length: 16 amino acids. Germline V gene sequence: CDR1 LGHNA, CDR2 YSLEER. The CDR3 is CASSQEPGVIYNEQFF. In DNA form, the CDR3 reads TGCGCCAGCAGCCAAGAGCCAGGGGTTATCTACAATGAGCAGTTCTTC.

The chain uses TRBV19 and TRBJ2-1; D is perhaps TRBD1 or TRBD2 (5 bases each). V was pared by 7 bases and J by 5 bases, with 21 bases between. The CDR3 totals 16 residues. In germline, CDR1 is LNHDA, CDR2 SQIVND (reference sequence). CDR3 sequence: CASNRFSRDGHNEQFF. The CDR3 nucleotides are TGTGCCAGTAATCGCTTCAGTCGGGACGGCCACAATGAGCAGTTCTTC.

This chain links TRBV5-1 with TRBJ2-7, with 9 bases lining up with TRBD1. The V gene's germline CDR1 is SGHRS and CDR2 YFSETQ. The CDR3 is 15 amino acids. V shed 4 bases, J shed 3 bases, and the junction held 8 bases outside the gene matches. The CDR3, as DNA: TGCGCCAGCAGCGGGGGACAGGGACGCGGCTACGAGCAGTACTTC. Translated, it gives CASSGGQGRGYEQYF.

This sequence joins TRBV24-1 and TRBJ2-1; a possible D gene is TRBD1 (7 bases). Trimming took 2 bases from V and 10 from J, leaving 14 bases between them. Germline V gives CDR1 KGHDR, CDR2 SFDVKD. The CDR3 is 14 residues long. The CDR3 spells CATSDSYRGGEQFF. The CDR3 DNA sequence: TGTGCCACCAGTGATTCGTACAGGGGAGGCGAGCAGTTCTTC.

In nucleotides, the CDR3 is TGTGCCAGCAAGCGGGGGAACACCGGGGAGCTGTTTTTT. Amino acid sequence: CASKRGNTGELFF. J is TRBJ2-2 and V is TRBV7-3; 7 nucleotides match TRBD2. The CDR3 is 13 amino acids. Germline trimming cut 7 bases from V and 1 base from J; bases unmatched to any gene: 0. Per the germline V gene, CDR1 is SGHTA and CDR2 is FQGTGA.

This clonotype has at least ten counts. The rearrangement links TRBV3-1 to TRBJ2-1; D remains ambiguous. The CDR3 runs to 14 residues. V lost 4 bases, J lost 8 bases, and 15 bases lay in between. CDR1 and CDR2 (germline): LGHDT, YNNKEL (reference sequence). The CDR3 bases are TGTGCCAGCAGCCTCACCGCAGGTAGATATGAGCAGTTCTTC. This gives the protein CASSLTAGRYEQFF.

The count of this clonotype is one. V usage is TRBV7-9 and J usage is TRBJ2-5; 8 bases match TRBD1. The germline gives CDR1 SEHNR, CDR2 FQNEAQ (reference sequence). The V segment lost 5 bases and the J segment 2 bases; nucleotides outside the gene matches: 7. This CDR3 is built from 15 residues. The chain's CDR3 is CASSLPNRGQETQYF. The CDR3 region has the DNA TGTGCCAGCAGCCTACCAAACAGGGGGCAAGAGACCCAGTACTTC.

The rearrangement links TRBV28 to TRBJ2-5; D ambiguous. Germline V lookup: CDR1 MDHEN, CDR2 SYDVKM. The CDR3 is 13 amino acids. V lost 4 bases and J lost 7, with 13 bases in between. The CDR3 nucleotides are TGTGCCAGCAGTTCCACGGGTTGGTGGACCCAGTACTTC. Its translation: CASSSTGWWTQYF.

V usage is TRBV4-1 and J usage is TRBJ2-2; D is perhaps TRBD1 (5 bases). V lost 0 bases to trimming and J lost 0 bases, with 8 bases between them. The germline CDR1 and CDR2 sequences are MGHRA and YSYEKL. This CDR3 has 16 amino acids. As DNA, the CDR3 is TGCGCCAGCAGCCAAGAAGGGGCCCCGAACACCGGGGAGCTGTTTTTT. Its protein is CASSQEGAPNTGELFF.

V and J are TRBV10-1 and TRBJ2-3, with D possibly TRBD1 on 5 matching bases. This CDR3 has 13 amino acids. CDR1 and CDR2 (germline): WNHNN, SYGVQD (reference sequence). Trimming left V 8 bases short and J 2 bases short, with 11 bases between. The CDR3 here is CASGAEPTDTQYF. Written as DNA, the CDR3 is TGCGCCAGCGGGGCCGAGCCCACAGATACGCAGTATTTT.

The count of this clonotype is one. This rearrangement joins TRBV12-3 or TRBV12-4 to TRBJ1-1; TRBD1 aligns across 7 bases. The CDR3 covers 15 residues. Trimming cost V 6 bases and J 0 bases; bases outside gene matches: 7. This chain's CDR3 is CASSQQGGMNTEAFF. The CDR3 DNA follows: TGTGCCAGCAGCCAGCAGGGGGGAATGAACACTGAAGCTTTCTTT.

This clonotype was recorded a few times. J is TRBJ2-2 and V is TRBV6-2 or TRBV6-3, with a possible D match to TRBD2 (6 bases). The germline V gene encodes CDR1 MNHEY and CDR2 SVGEGT. Trimming stripped 2 bases from V and 5 bases from J, with 9 bases between. The CDR3 spans 14 residues. As DNA, the CDR3 is TGTGCCAGCAGTTACGGAGGGTGGACCGGGGAGCTGTTTTTT. It translates to CASSYGGWTGELFF.

This clonotype was seen a handful of times. This chain connects TRBV4-1 to TRBJ1-2; no firm D call. V dropped 1 base and J dropped 4 bases, with 13 bases sitting between them. The CDR3 runs to 15 residues. Germline V gene lookup returns CDR1 MGHRA and CDR2 YSYEKL. The CDR3 sequence: CASSQAVVRGYGYTF. CDR3 coding DNA: TGCGCCAGCAGCCAAGCCGTGGTGCGTGGCTATGGCTACACCTTC.

There are a few counts of this clonotype. The chain couples TRBV4-3 to TRBJ2-2; 10 bases fit TRBD2. V lost 4 bases to trimming and J lost 3 bases; unmatched junction nucleotides: 8. CDR3 size: 17 residues. In germline, CDR1 is LGHNA, CDR2 YSLEER. In DNA, the CDR3 is TGCGCCAGCAGCCGGACGGCCCTAGCGGGGGACACCGGGGAGCTGTTTTTT. Translation gives CASSRTALAGDTGELFF.

The chain employs TRBV7-8 and TRBJ1-2; D unclear. Germline V gene sequence: CDR1 SGHVS, CDR2 FQNEAQ. The CDR3 runs 14 residues. The V and J ends lost 4 bases and 2 bases respectively, with 11 bases between them. Here the CDR3 reads CASSSLKGNYGYTF. The CDR3 region has the DNA TGTGCCAGCAGCTCCCTTAAGGGCAACTATGGCTACACCTTC.

The chain has TRBV5-1 and TRBJ2-2; 8 nucleotides agree with TRBD1. Trimming cost V 4 bases and J 4 bases; bases outside gene matches: 6. Per the germline V gene, CDR1 is SGHRS and CDR2 is YFSETQ. The CDR3 has 15 amino acids. This CDR3 reads CASSGTGAGTGELFF. CDR3 bases: TGCGCCAGCAGCGGGACAGGCGCGGGCACCGGGGAGCTGTTTTTT.

The chain has TRBV7-2 and TRBJ2-2; the D is unclear. Looked up from germline, CDR1 is SGHTA and CDR2 is FQGNSA. Trimming pared 4 bases from V and 4 bases from J, leaving 10 bases between. This CDR3 has 14 residues. CDR3 residues: CASSWYHFTGELFF. CDR3 bases: TGTGCCAGCAGCTGGTACCACTTCACCGGGGAGCTGTTTTTT.